Here is one T cell receptor (beta chain) with its context. Its antigen remains unidentified. The CDR3 contains 14 residues. TCRdb's table, derived via immunoSEQ multiplex PCR, lists solely in-frame clones and lacks some. This sample has 55,000 to 75,000 clones; approximately 89% occur once, and the top ten carry roughly 2.2%. This record belongs to a study of OX40 agonist ivuxolimab in advanced cancers. Study-level information: Dosing consisted of intravenous ivuxolimab at 0.01 to 10 mg/kg every 2 weeks. Every patient in dose escalation had hepatocellular carcinoma, melanoma, renal cell or head and neck cancer. Averaging roughly 60 years in age, with a range of roughly 23 to 80, the cohort was around 83% male.

General study points: The investigators did not determine what antigen specificity the expanded peripheral T cells had.

The gene calls are TRBV12-2 and TRBJ2-7; the table's D gene call, TRBD1, was not cross checked with the DNA. TRBV12-2 is flagged as a pseudogene. The source of this sequence is an adult with an advanced solid tumor such as melanoma, head and neck, liver or kidney cancer. The starting material was CD4+ or CD8+ T cells sorted from blood, obtained in a trial of the OX40 agonist ivuxolimab. CDR3 residues: CASRLRDRSYEQYF. DNA for the CDR3: TGTGCAAGTCGCTTAAGGGACAGATCCTACGAGCAGTACTTC.